The 20 T cell receptor beta chains listed next were all sequenced from one sample in a study of blood T cell repertoires in COVID-19. The method was immunoSEQ multiplex PCR; TCRdb's version includes in-frame clones alone and lacks a portion of them. The repertoire holds hundreds of thousands of clones, with about 88% as singletons. Sequences were obtained from PBMCs or T cells enriched from blood (not recorded which). Receptors originate from a woman in her forties who had recovered from COVID-19.

The gene calls are TRBV5-8 and TRBJ2-2, with 8 positions matching TRBD2. J lost 3 bases, V lost 2 bases, and 6 bases had no gene match. The CDR3 extends over 16 amino acids. Germline V gene data show CDR1 as SGHTS and CDR2 as YDEGEE. The DNA for the CDR3 is TGTGCCAGCAGCTTTCTTAGCGGGACGGACACCGGGGAGCTGTTTTTT. It encodes CASSFLSGTDTGELFF.

The chain has TRBV19 and TRBJ2-1; no reliable D call. The CDR3 runs 13 residues. The germline CDR1 and CDR2 sequences are LNHDA and SQIVND (reference sequence). V was shortened by 3 bases and J by 6 bases, with 9 bases between the two germline ends. CDR3 sequence reads: CASSISAGNEQFF. CDR3 coding DNA: TGTGCCAGTAGTATCTCGGCAGGCAATGAGCAGTTCTTC.

The chain recombines TRBV30 with TRBJ2-1; 8 bases are shared with TRBD2. The CDR3 is 15 amino acids. The ends lost 3 bases at V and 0 bases at J; junction bases unmatched: 4. Germline loops: CDR1 GTSNPN, CDR2 SVGIG (reference sequence). In DNA form, the CDR3 reads TGTGCCTGGAGCCGGGGGGGGAGCTCCTACAATGAGCAGTTCTTC. Protein product: CAWSRGGSSYNEQFF.

The chain uses TRBV5-5 and TRBJ2-1, with 9 bases aligning to TRBD2. Trimming cost V 4 bases and J 0 bases; bases outside gene matches: 5. The length of the CDR3 is 16 residues. Germline V gene data show CDR1 as SGHKS and CDR2 as YYEKEE (reference sequence). The CDR3: CASSPDSGSSYNEQFF. The CDR3 DNA follows: TGTGCCAGCAGCCCCGATAGCGGGAGCTCCTACAATGAGCAGTTCTTC.

The chain joins TRBV4-2 to TRBJ1-3; 9 bases are a match to TRBD1. V was pared by 1 base and J by 0 bases, with 4 bases of the junction left unmatched. The CDR3 is 17 residues long. Germline values: CDR1 LGHNA, CDR2 YNFKEQ. The CDR3 spells CASSQGTGVLSGNTIYF. The CDR3 region has the DNA TGTGCCAGCAGCCAAGGGACAGGGGTTCTCTCTGGAAACACCATATATTTT.

This chain joins TRBV7-6 and TRBJ2-7; TRBD1 aligns across 7 bases. V trimming: 2 bases; J trimming: 2 bases; junction bases outside the gene matches: 6. CDR1 is SGHVS, CDR2 FNYEAQ, per germline. The CDR3 runs to 15 residues. The CDR3 region has the DNA TGTGCCAGCAGCTTAATTGCGACAGGGACCTACGAGCAGTACTTC. As protein: CASSLIATGTYEQYF. The full variable domain, with the rest looked up from reference TRBV7-6 and TRBJ2-7, is GAGVSQSPRYKVTKRGQDVALRCDPISGHVSLYWYRQALGQGPEFLTYFNYEAQQDKSGLPNDRFSAERPEGSISTLTIQRTEQRDSAMYRCASSLIATGTYEQYFGPGTRLTVT.

This chain joins TRBV9 and TRBJ2-7, with 7 nucleotides matching TRBD1. The CDR3 has 16 amino acids. Germline CDR1 reads SGDLS; CDR2 reads YYNGEE. With 0 bases clipped from V and 3 bases from J, the junction kept 9 bases outside the gene matches. CDR3 coding DNA: TGTGCCAGCAGCGTAGAGGCCGACAGGGCAAGCTACGAGCAGTACTTC. Amino acid sequence: CASSVEADRASYEQYF.

This chain links TRBV24-1 with TRBJ2-1; perhaps TRBD1 as D (5 bases). V was pared by 3 bases and J by 7 bases, with 9 bases between. The CDR3 spans 13 residues. CDR1 and CDR2 (germline): KGHDR, SFDVKD. CDR3 protein: CATSDQGFNEQFF. The DNA for the CDR3 is TGTGCCACCAGTGATCAGGGTTTTAATGAGCAGTTCTTC.

The V gene is TRBV28, the J gene TRBJ1-4; 10 bases are a match to TRBD1. V dropped 6 bases and J dropped 7; count of bases not matched to a gene: 5. Germline assignment: CDR1 MDHEN and CDR2 SYDVKM. The CDR3 length is 14 residues. The CDR3 DNA reads TGTGCCAGCAGGGGGACAGGGGAGGGTGAAAAACTGTTTTTT. This translates into CASRGTGEGEKLFF.

The gene calls are TRBV7-9 and TRBJ2-1, with 13 bases that match TRBD2. The germline gives CDR1 SEHNR, CDR2 FQNEAQ (reference sequence). Unmatched junction bases numbered 7, after V lost 5 bases and J lost 9 bases. The CDR3 is 15 amino acids. The DNA of the CDR3 is TGTGCCAGCAGCCTCGGGACTAGCGGGACAGGTGAGCAGTTCTTC. It specifies CASSLGTSGTGEQFF.

This chain joins TRBV4-1 and TRBJ2-1, with TRBD2 as a possible D gene (6 bases). Germline-derived CDR1 and CDR2 are MGHRA and YSYEKL. Between the trimmed V and J ends, which lost 2 bases and 3 bases, there was a span of 11 bases. This CDR3 region has 15 residues. CDR3 region: CASSQPAGLYNEQFF. The CDR3 DNA sequence: TGCGCCAGCAGCCAACCTGCGGGACTCTACAATGAGCAGTTCTTC.

This chain uses TRBV18 with TRBJ2-7, with TRBD1 matching 9 bases. The CDR3 runs to 16 residues. V lost 4 bases and J lost 1; bases outside the gene matches: 8. In germline, CDR1 is KGHSH, CDR2 LQKENI. The CDR3 bases are TGTGCCAGCTCACTTGGTTCAGGACAGGGGTCCTACGAGCAGTACTTC. Translation gives CASSLGSGQGSYEQYF.

This chain uses TRBV15 with TRBJ1-2; D is undetermined. The CDR3 loop spans 15 amino acids. Germline CDR1 is LNHNV and CDR2 is YYDKDF (reference sequence). V was pared by 0 bases and J by 1 base, with 9 bases between. Here the CDR3 DNA reads TGTGCCACCAGCAGAGATGAAGCGGTTAACTATGGCTACACCTTC. Translated, it gives CATSRDEAVNYGYTF. Based on the CDR3 plus reference TRBV15 and TRBJ1-2, the full variable domain is DAMVIQNPRYQVTQFGKPVTLSCSQTLNHNVMYWYQQKSSQAPKLLFHYYDKDFNNEADTPDNFQSRRPNTSFCFLDIRSPGLGDTAMYLCATSRDEAVNYGYTFGSGTRLTVV.

The chain couples TRBV18 to TRBJ2-1; TRBD1 matches 12 bases. The germline gives CDR1 KGHSH, CDR2 LQKENI. The V segment lost 6 bases and the J segment 6 bases; nucleotides outside the gene matches: 6. This CDR3 is built from 15 residues. The CDR3 protein is CASSSGTGGPNEQFF. DNA for the CDR3: TGTGCCAGCTCCTCCGGGACAGGGGGCCCCAATGAGCAGTTCTTC.

J is TRBJ1-3 and V is TRBV13; D might be TRBD1 (5 bases). Per the germline V gene, CDR1 is PRHDT and CDR2 is FYEKMQ (reference sequence). V was cut by 6 bases and J by 8 bases, with 20 bases left in between. The CDR3 has 15 residues. CDR3: CASSYSDGRGDTIYF. The CDR3 region has the DNA TGTGCCAGCAGTTATTCCGACGGGAGGGGAGACACCATATATTTT.

The V and J genes are TRBV3-1 (or the pseudogene TRBV3-2) and TRBJ2-5; 7 nucleotides agree with TRBD2. Germline V lookup: CDR1 LGHDT, CDR2 YNNKEL (reference sequence). The trim removed 5 bases at V and 2 bases at J, leaving 2 bases unmatched. The CDR3 spans 13 residues. CDR3 residues: CASSLGLQETQYF. The CDR3 nucleotides read TGTGCCAGCAGCTTGGGACTACAAGAGACCCAGTACTTC.

The genes are TRBV7-9 and TRBJ2-7; the D is unclear. Looked up from germline, CDR1 is SEHNR and CDR2 is FQNEAQ (reference sequence). The CDR3 is 14 residues long. V was clipped by 1 base and J by 1 base, with 8 bases between them. This chain's CDR3 is CASSLDGGSYEQYF. CDR3 nucleotides: TGTGCCAGCAGCTTAGATGGCGGATCCTACGAGCAGTACTTC.

This clone was picked up a small number of times. V and J are TRBV28 and TRBJ2-5, with 10 bases lining up with TRBD2. V was pared by 8 bases and J by 5 bases, with 5 bases of the junction left unmatched. This CDR3 region has 13 residues. Per germline, CDR1 MDHEN and CDR2 SYDVKM. CDR3 DNA sequence: TGTGCCAGCCAGCGGGGGGGAGGGGAGACCCAGTACTTC. Its protein is CASQRGGGETQYF.

This chain links TRBV28 with TRBJ1-2; D ambiguous. The CDR3 runs 15 residues. Germline V CDR1 and CDR2: MDHEN, SYDVKM. V was trimmed by 5 bases and J by 4 bases, leaving 17 bases between them. CDR3 DNA sequence: TGTGCCAGCAGTGCCCTTTCCTCCTCAGTCTATGGCTACACCTTC. The encoded protein is CASSALSSSVYGYTF.

J is TRBJ2-3 and V is TRBV9; D might be TRBD1 (5 bases). Trimming removed 2 bases at V and 2 bases at J, with 9 bases between. Germline CDR1 reads SGDLS; CDR2 reads YYNGEE. The CDR3 is 14 residues long. In DNA form, the CDR3 reads TGTGCCAGCAGCGTCCGACAGACCACAGATACGCAGTATTTT. It translates to CASSVRQTTDTQYF.